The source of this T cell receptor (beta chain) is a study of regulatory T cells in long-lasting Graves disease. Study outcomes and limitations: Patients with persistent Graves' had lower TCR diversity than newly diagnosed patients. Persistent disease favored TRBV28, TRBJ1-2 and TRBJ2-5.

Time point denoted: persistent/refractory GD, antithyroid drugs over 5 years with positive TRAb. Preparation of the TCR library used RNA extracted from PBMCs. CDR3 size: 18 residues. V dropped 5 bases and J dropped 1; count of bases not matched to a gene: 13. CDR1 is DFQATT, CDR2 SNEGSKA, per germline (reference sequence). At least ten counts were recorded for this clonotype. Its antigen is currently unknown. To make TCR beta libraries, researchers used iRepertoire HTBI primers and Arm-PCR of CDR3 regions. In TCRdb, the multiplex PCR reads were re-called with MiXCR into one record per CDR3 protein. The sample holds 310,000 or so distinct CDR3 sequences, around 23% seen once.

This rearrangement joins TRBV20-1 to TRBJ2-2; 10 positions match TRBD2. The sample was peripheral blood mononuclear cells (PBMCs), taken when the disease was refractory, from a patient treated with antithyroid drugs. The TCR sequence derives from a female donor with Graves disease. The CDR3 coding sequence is TGCAGTGCTCCGGCCCAGTGGGCTAGCGGGGGGAACACCGGGGAGCTGTTTTTT. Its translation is CSAPAQWASGGNTGELFF.